The source of this T cell receptor beta chain is a study of blood T cell repertoires in COVID-19. For the study at large: Spain, Italy and the United States supplied samples that represented acute and convalescent COVID-19.

This clone was seen just once. Here immunoSEQ multiplex PCR was the method, and the copy in TCRdb shows in-frame clones only, minus some. The data show more than 300,000 clones, around nine tenths seen once. The CDR3 covers 16 residues. The trim removed 2 bases at V and 1 base at J, leaving 6 bases unmatched. The receptor comes from a woman aged 65 to 85 with COVID-19, enrolled during active disease. Sequenced material: peripheral blood. The V and J genes are TRBV23-1 and TRBJ2-7; 9 bases are shared with TRBD2. TRBV23-1 qualifies as an ORF whose function is uncertain. The CDR3 nucleotides are TGCGCCAGCAGTCAAGTGGCGGGGGGGCTTTCCTACGAGCAGTACTTC. As protein: CASSQVAGGLSYEQYF.